The 15 T cell receptor beta chains below all came from one sample that was sequenced in a study of shared clonotypes between healthy human individuals. Assay: immunoSEQ multiplex PCR; the TCRdb copy retains only in-frame clones and omits some. The data contain about 1 million clones, about 77% of them seen just once; the ten biggest clones take up about 1.5%. The sequenced sample was memory CD4+ T cells sorted from blood. As for subset: CD45RA-negative fraction. The receptors were sampled from a young man in good health.

V gene TRBV6-1 combines with J gene TRBJ1-4; D call uncertain. Per the germline V gene, CDR1 is MNHNS and CDR2 is SASEGT. CDR3 length equals 15 residues. V dropped 6 bases and J dropped 0 bases, with 11 bases sitting between them. CDR3 amino acids: CASRTDGATNEKLFF. The CDR3 bases are TGTGCCAGCAGAACGGACGGTGCAACTAATGAAAAACTGTTTTTT.

A remark on this clone: This same CDR3 is encoded by further DNA sequences in the sample. This chain uses TRBV10-3 with TRBJ2-1; D gene unclear. The ends were cut back, 3 bases at V and 5 bases at J, with 8 bases in the middle. CDR1 ENHRY and CDR2 SYGVKD come from the germline V gene. The CDR3 has 13 amino acids. DNA of the CDR3: TGTGCCATCAGTGATCGGCGGAACAATGAGCAGTTCTTC. It encodes CAISDRRNNEQFF.

With respect to this clone: A far more abundant clone sits one base away, making this likely a read error. Other DNA sequences in this specimen translate into the identical CDR3. The chain recombines TRBV15 with TRBJ2-7; no clear D gene. V lost 0 bases and J lost 2, with 8 bases in between. The CDR3 has 14 residues. The germline CDR1 and CDR2 sequences are LNHNV and YYDKDF (reference sequence). The CDR3 nucleotides are TGTGCCACCAGCAGAGAAGGAGAAACCTACGAGCAGTACTTC. Residues: CATSREGETYEQYF.

The J gene is TRBJ2-5, the V gene TRBV29-1; D perhaps matches TRBD2 (5 bases). The DNA matches TRBJ2-7 better at its end, which makes the J call doubtful. The CDR3 length is 12 residues. CDR1 is SQVTM, CDR2 ANQGSEA, per germline. As DNA, the CDR3 is TGCAGCGTTATATCGGGAAACTACGAGCAGTACTTC. The encoded protein is CSVISGNYEQYF.

Only a few counts were recorded for this clone. CDR3 DNA: TGTGCCTGGACGGGCGGGGGGCACCAAGAGACCCAGTACTTC. It codes for CAWTGGGHQETQYF. V is TRBV30 and J is TRBJ2-5, with 8 bases that match TRBD2. CDR1 GTSNPN and CDR2 SVGIG come from the germline V gene (reference sequence). With V trimmed by 4 bases and J by 0 bases, 4 bases remained unmatched. This CDR3 has 14 amino acids.

This chain joins TRBV7-6 and TRBJ1-6; D is unclear. CDR3 length equals 15 residues. The germline CDR1 and CDR2 sequences are SGHVS and FNYEAQ. The V end lost 0 bases, the J end lost 6 bases, and 9 bases lay between the germline ends. The CDR3 protein is CASSLAHHSNSPLHF. Here the CDR3 DNA reads TGTGCCAGCAGCTTAGCACATCATTCTAATTCACCCCTCCACTTT.

The gene calls are TRBV11-3 and TRBJ1-1, with D uncertain. With 0 bases removed from V and 9 bases from J, the gap between germline ends came to 11 bases. The CDR3 is 13 residues long. CDR1 is SGHNT and CDR2 is YENEEA in the germline V gene. The CDR3 loop reads CASSLESHSQAFF. The CDR3, as DNA: TGTGCCAGCAGCTTAGAAAGCCACAGCCAAGCTTTCTTT.

This clone was detected many times. This sequence joins TRBV7-8 and TRBJ1-4; 7 bases map to TRBD1. Germline CDR1 reads SGHVS; CDR2 reads FQNEAQ. Trimming cost V 5 bases and J 7 bases; bases outside gene matches: 13. The length of the CDR3 is 16 residues. The DNA of the CDR3 is TGTGCCAGCAGCCCAAAGGGACAGCTTGGCGTTGAAAAACTGTTTTTT. It specifies CASSPKGQLGVEKLFF.

The rearrangement uses TRBV19 and TRBJ1-2; D gene uncertain. The CDR3 is 13 amino acids. V was pared by 7 bases and J by 6 bases, with 15 bases between. Germline assignment: CDR1 LNHDA and CDR2 SQIVND (reference sequence). DNA of the CDR3: TGTGCCAGTAACGTGGGGAATATGGATGGCTACACCTTC. Its protein product is CASNVGNMDGYTF.

This clone occurred once. The rearrangement joins TRBV9 to TRBJ2-5; tentative D call: TRBD2 (6 bases). V was shortened by 7 bases and J by 5 bases, with 24 bases between the two germline ends. The CDR3 has 16 residues. Germline lookup yields CDR1 SGDLS and CDR2 YYNGEE. CDR3 in amino acids: CASAPYGDLGAETQYF. In nucleotides, the CDR3 is TGTGCCAGCGCCCCCTATGGGGACTTAGGGGCGGAGACCCAGTACTTC.

A word on this clone: With a far larger clone one base away, a read error is the likely cause. Within the sample, other DNA sequences also encode this same CDR3. V gene TRBV6-6 combines with J gene TRBJ1-1; unclear D gene. Germline assignment: CDR1 MNHNY and CDR2 SVGAGI (reference sequence). There are 11 residues in the CDR3. Trimming removed 8 bases at V and 1 base at J, with 5 bases between. The chain's CDR3 is CASRENTEAFF. CDR3 DNA: TGTGCCAGCCGGGAGAACACTGAAGCTTTCTTT.

In this sample, this clone turned up many times. The chain has TRBV5-1 and TRBJ1-2, with 11 bases aligning to TRBD1. V was clipped by 1 base and J by 11 bases; unmatched bases: 7. This CDR3 contains 14 residues. In germline, CDR1 is SGHRS, CDR2 YFSETQ. The CDR3 sequence: CASSLTGQGGSYTF. Here the CDR3 DNA reads TGCGCCAGCAGCTTGACGGGACAGGGGGGATCGTACACCTTC.

The chain has TRBV18 and TRBJ2-1; tentatively, D is TRBD1 or TRBD2 (5 bases each). The CDR3 consists of 14 residues. From germline, CDR1 is KGHSH and CDR2 LQKENI. V lost 3 bases and J lost 8, with 14 bases in between. The CDR3 nucleotides are TGTGCCAGCTCACCCCGAACGAGGGACCATGAGCAGTTCTTC. Translation: CASSPRTRDHEQFF. The variable domain in full, completed from reference TRBV18 and TRBJ2-1, reads NAGVMQNPRHLVRRRGQEARLRCSPMKGHSHVYWYRQLPEEGLKFMVYLQKENIIDESGMPKERFSAEFPKEGPSILRIQQVVRGDSAAYFCASSPRTRDHEQFFGPGTRLTVL.

The chain combines TRBV2 with TRBJ2-1; the match to TRBD1 covers 7 bases. Trimming took 4 bases from V and 8 from J; bases not matched to a gene: 11. The CDR3 loop spans 15 amino acids. CDR1 and CDR2 from the germline V gene are SNHLY and FYNNEI. CDR3 residues: CASSGTGKAGDEQFF. CDR3 nucleotides: TGTGCCAGCAGTGGGACAGGAAAAGCCGGAGATGAGCAGTTCTTC.

The V and J genes are TRBV5-1 and TRBJ1-5; no clear D. CDR1 and CDR2 (germline): SGHRS, YFSETQ. V was cut by 0 bases and J by 3 bases, with 10 bases left in between. The CDR3 runs 15 residues. The DNA of the CDR3 is TGCGCCAGCAGCTTGGCTGGGCTACCCAATCAGCCCCAGCATTTT. It specifies CASSLAGLPNQPQHF.